These 20 T cell receptor beta chains came from one sample sequenced in a study of cytotoxic CD8 clonotypes in ibrutinib-treated CLL. Clones were read by immunoSEQ multiplex PCR, and TCRdb kept only the in-frame ones, dropping some. The top ten clones hold roughly 2% of a sample with over 150,000 clones, more than 65% of them seen once. This sample comprised PBMCs, obtained after 12 months of ibrutinib treatment. The receptors stem from a human donor with chronic lymphocytic leukemia.

The V and J genes are TRBV9 and TRBJ2-7; 11 nucleotides line up with TRBD1. Germline values: CDR1 SGDLS, CDR2 YYNGEE. This CDR3 spans 15 amino acids. Trimming cost V 4 bases and J 6 bases; bases outside gene matches: 9. The CDR3 reads CASSLEGQGVGEQYF. CDR3 sequence (DNA): TGTGCCAGCAGCCTAGAGGGACAGGGGGTCGGCGAGCAGTACTTC. Filled out from reference TRBV9 and TRBJ2-7, the complete variable domain reads DSGVTQTPKHLITATGQRVTLRCSPRSGDLSVYWYQQSLDQGLQFLIQYYNGEERAKGNILERFSAQQFPDLHSELNLSSLELGDSALYFCASSLEGQGVGEQYFGPGTRLTVT.

This clone was found once. The V and J genes are TRBV29-1 and TRBJ1-5, with unresolved D. CDR3 length: 13 amino acids. The V gene lost 7 bases and the J gene lost 2 bases, with 12 bases spanning the gap. Germline V gene sequence: CDR1 SQVTM, CDR2 ANQGSEA. The CDR3 loop reads CSAAGMGNQPQHF. CDR3 DNA sequence: TGCAGCGCAGCGGGAATGGGCAATCAGCCCCAGCATTTT.

V gene TRBV7-9 combines with J gene TRBJ1-5, with D hard to call. Deletions cut 0 bases from V and 3 bases from J, with 15 bases between. The CDR3 is 17 amino acids. Per the germline V gene, CDR1 is SEHNR and CDR2 is FQNEAQ (reference sequence). This CDR3 reads CASSLAPVGRLNQPQHF. The CDR3 DNA reads TGTGCCAGCAGCTTAGCGCCGGTTGGCCGACTCAATCAGCCCCAGCATTTT.

The CDR3 region is CASSLAGTGTSTDTQYF. The CDR3 DNA is TGCGCCAGCAGCTTGGCAGGGACCGGGACTAGCACAGATACGCAGTATTTT. The gene calls are TRBV5-1 and TRBJ2-3; D possibly corresponds to TRBD2 (6 bases). V was clipped by 0 bases and J by 0 bases, with 14 bases between them. Germline values: CDR1 SGHRS, CDR2 YFSETQ. This CDR3 is 17 amino acids long.

The chain carries TRBV5-1 and TRBJ2-1; D may be TRBD2 (6 bases). The CDR3 runs to 18 residues. In germline, CDR1 is SGHRS, CDR2 YFSETQ. V was shortened by 4 bases and J by 6 bases, with 26 bases between the two germline ends. CDR3 sequence (DNA): TGCGCCAGCAGCCTGATGGGGACTGAACACATTGCCGTCAATGAGCAGTTCTTC. Translation gives CASSLMGTEHIAVNEQFF.

V is TRBV2 and J is TRBJ1-4; D possibly corresponds to TRBD1 (5 bases). Germline V gene data show CDR1 as SNHLY and CDR2 as FYNNEI. CDR3 length: 13 amino acids. Trimming removed 7 bases at V and 3 bases at J, with 9 bases between. As DNA, the CDR3 is TGTGCCAGCAAAAAGGGGTCTAATGAAAAACTGTTTTTT. Translating it yields CASKKGSNEKLFF. The whole variable domain, remainder taken from reference TRBV2 and TRBJ1-4, is EPEVTQTPSHQVTQMGQEVILRCVPISNHLYFYWYRQILGQKVEFLVSFYNNEISEKSEIFDDQFSVERPDGSNFTLKIRSTKLEDSAMYFCASKKGSNEKLFFGSGTQLSVL.

The CDR3 reads CATFREREYGHEQFF. The CDR3 DNA is TGTGCCACCTTCCGGGAGCGGGAGTATGGACATGAGCAGTTCTTC. The chain joins TRBV28 to TRBJ2-1, with 8 bases aligning to TRBD2. The J segment lost 8 bases and the V segment lost 10 bases, leaving 16 bases of the junction unmatched. This CDR3 has 15 residues. CDR1 is MDHEN, CDR2 SYDVKM, per germline.

V is TRBV7-5 and J is TRBJ2-7. TRBV7-5 represents a pseudogene. There are 16 residues in the CDR3. CDR3: CVRPLRRGTNDYEQYF. The CDR3 DNA reads TGTGTCAGGCCCCTCCGCCGGGGGACAAATGACTACGAGCAGTACTTC.

Worth noting for this clone: At the DNA level, this CDR3 is encoded by other sequences in the same sample as well. This chain joins TRBV28 and TRBJ1-6, with D possibly TRBD1 on 6 matching bases. The V end lost 5 bases, the J end lost 5 bases, and 16 bases lay between the germline ends. The CDR3 loop spans 16 amino acids. The germline CDR1 and CDR2 sequences are MDHEN and SYDVKM. The DNA of the CDR3 is TGTGCCAGCAGTCCCCCCGGGACAAGAGATAATTCACCCCTCCACTTT. It encodes CASSPPGTRDNSPLHF.

The CDR3 nucleotides are TGTGCCAGCAGCCGGAATTTGCGGTCGTCCGGGGAGACCCAGTACTTC. It specifies CASSRNLRSSGETQYF. The rearrangement uses TRBV7-8 and TRBJ2-5; D is unresolved. This CDR3 region has 16 residues. Germline V CDR1 and CDR2: SGHVS, FQNEAQ. Trimming left V 5 bases short and J 5 bases short, with 21 bases between.

The gene calls are TRBV7-2 and TRBJ2-1, with TRBD1 identical over 9 bases. Trimming removed 5 bases from V and 6 bases from J; junction bases left unmatched: 5. This CDR3 has 14 amino acids. Germline CDR1 and CDR2: SGHTA and FQGNSA. CDR3 residues: CASSPGTGINEQFF. In DNA, the CDR3 is TGTGCCAGCAGCCCCGGGACAGGGATCAATGAGCAGTTCTTC.

The chain is built from TRBV6-6 and TRBJ2-5, with D perhaps given as TRBD1 or TRBD2 (5 bases each). The V end was cut by 6 bases, the J end by 7 bases, with 18 bases between. Per germline, CDR1 MNHNY and CDR2 SVGAGI (reference sequence). This CDR3 spans 14 amino acids. CDR3 residues: CASSPREGPLTQYF. The CDR3 coding sequence is TGTGCCAGCAGCCCCCGAGAGGGACCGCTGACCCAGTACTTC.

The V gene is TRBV20-1, the J gene TRBJ2-3; D not resolved. The germline V gene encodes CDR1 DFQATT and CDR2 SNEGSKA (reference sequence). The length of the CDR3 is 11 residues. Trimming removed 3 bases from V and 8 bases from J, with 9 bases in between. For the CDR3, the DNA is TGCAGTGCTAGTTTAATGAGTACGCAGTATTTT. It encodes CSASLMSTQYF.

The chain combines TRBV4-3 with TRBJ1-2; D is ambiguous. The length of the CDR3 is 16 residues. Trimming removed 0 bases from V and 3 bases from J, with 14 bases in between. CDR1 is LGHNA, CDR2 YSLEER, per germline. The CDR3 loop is CASSQDLGNADYGYTF. CDR3 sequence (DNA): TGCGCCAGCAGCCAAGATCTGGGGAATGCGGACTATGGCTACACCTTC.

The chain uses TRBV6-4 and TRBJ1-4; D is perhaps TRBD1 (6 bases). V shed 3 bases and J shed 8 bases, with 10 bases lying between them. The CDR3 is made up of 13 amino acids. Germline V gene sequence: CDR1 MRHNA, CDR2 SNTAGT. In DNA form, the CDR3 reads TGTGCCAGCAGTGAACAGGGTGGAGAAAAACTGTTTTTT. Amino acid sequence: CASSEQGGEKLFF.

This rearrangement joins TRBV18 to TRBJ2-5; the D gene is possibly TRBD1 (6 bases). Trimming removed 8 bases from V and 2 bases from J, with 12 bases in between. Germline V gives CDR1 KGHSH, CDR2 LQKENI. The length of the CDR3 is 13 residues. The CDR3 sequence: CASIPGQQETQYF. The CDR3, as DNA: TGTGCCAGCATTCCGGGACAACAAGAGACCCAGTACTTC.

The J gene is TRBJ2-2, the V gene TRBV7-9, with D uncertain. Trimming removed 1 base from V and 4 bases from J, with 10 bases in between. This CDR3 comprises 15 residues. Germline V CDR1 and CDR2: SEHNR, FQNEAQ (reference sequence). The CDR3, as DNA: TGTGCCAGCAGCTTAGAAGGTATTAGCACCGGGGAGCTGTTTTTT. Protein product: CASSLEGISTGELFF.

The chain is built from TRBV28 and TRBJ2-1; no clear D. Trimming cost V 6 bases and J 6 bases, with 18 bases left between them. CDR1 is MDHEN, CDR2 SYDVKM, per germline. The CDR3 is made up of 15 amino acids. CDR3 nucleotides: TGTGCCAGCAGAACAACCCTCCCGCCGACCAATGAGCAGTTCTTC. Amino acids: CASRTTLPPTNEQFF.

The V call is TRBV9, the J call TRBJ2-3, with D perhaps assigned TRBD1 or TRBD2 (6 bases each). From germline, CDR1 is SGDLS and CDR2 YYNGEE. The CDR3 is 16 amino acids. V was trimmed by 6 bases and J by 2 bases, leaving 19 bases between them. Here the CDR3 DNA reads TGTGCCAGCACCATCGGATGGGGGGCGGTCACAGATACGCAGTATTTT. Amino acid sequence: CASTIGWGAVTDTQYF.

This chain uses TRBV13 with TRBJ1-1, with D unresolved. Trimming left V 5 bases short and J 3 bases short, with 10 bases between. The length of the CDR3 is 13 residues. From germline, CDR1 is PRHDT and CDR2 FYEKMQ (reference sequence). The CDR3 DNA sequence: TGTGCCAGCAGCCCACGCCCGGACACTGAAGCTTTCTTT. Translating it yields CASSPRPDTEAFF.